This T cell receptor (beta chain) was recorded in a study of CD8 T cells in ankylosing spondylitis. Libraries for TCR beta were made by quantitative 5'-RACE with molecular barcodes. TCRdb ran MiXCR on the 5' RACE reads and lists one entry per CDR3 protein. The top ten hold 14% of the sample, which has some 200,000 distinct CDR3 sequences, about 7% seen once. In this sample, this clonotype turned up many times. As yet, its antigen is unknown. The germline V and J ends were trimmed by 6 bases and 1 base, with 13 bases remaining between them. The CDR3 is 15 residues long. Per the germline V gene, CDR1 is ENHRY and CDR2 is SYGVKD. Regarding the study as a whole: Before this, some motif variants had been reported in reactive arthritis synovial fluid and blood. Significantly higher representation of disease-linked clones was reported for matched ankylosing spondylitis synovial fluid. It appeared that ankylosing spondylitis blood was characterized by a TCR beta motif of seven or eight highly homologous variants.

The chain is built from TRBV10-3 and TRBJ1-5; D gene uncertain. The source is a male donor with ankylosing spondylitis. Sequencing was done on a sample of blood, either unsorted or a sorted T cell fraction (not recorded which). The CDR3 here is CAISHKDTSNQPQHF. In nucleotides, the CDR3 is TGTGCCATCAGCCATAAAGACACGAGCAATCAGCCCCAGCATTTT.